This paragraph covers one T cell receptor (beta chain) sequence. These data come from a study of cytomegalovirus exposure and HLA in healthy donors. Amplification used 60 Vbeta primers and 13 Jbeta primers. Clones were read by immunoSEQ multiplex PCR, and TCRdb kept only the in-frame ones, dropping some. The data contain some 120,000 clones, around three quarters of them singletons. The clonotype comes from a female donor in good health and CMV-seronegative. Sequencing was performed on PBMCs.

CDR3 sequence reads: CASSTTGAYNSPLHF. The CDR3 DNA reads TGTGCCAGCAGTACCACAGGGGCCTATAATTCACCCCTCCACTTT. The chain couples TRBV6-5 to TRBJ1-6; 7 bases align to TRBD1. V dropped 5 bases and J dropped 2; count of bases not matched to a gene: 3. Germline V CDR1 and CDR2: MNHEY, SVGAGI. The CDR3 totals 15 residues.